These 11 T cell receptor beta chains were sequenced from one sample in a study of cytomegalovirus exposure and HLA in healthy donors. The PCR had 60 Vbeta and 13 Jbeta primers. The data were produced by immunoSEQ multiplex PCR, yet TCRdb's version contains in-frame clones alone and is incomplete. The data contain some 200,000 clones, 9.5% of them singletons. The material sequenced was PBMCs. The receptor set was obtained from a woman younger than 45 in good health and CMV-seropositive.

This sequence joins TRBV5-1 and TRBJ2-5; TRBD2 is a possible D gene (6 bases). The CDR3 extends over 14 amino acids. Germline V gives CDR1 SGHRS, CDR2 YFSETQ. The V end lost 7 bases, the J end lost 2 bases, and 15 bases lay between the germline ends. The CDR3 bases are TGCGCCAGCTGGGGAGGAGGGATACAAGAGACCCAGTACTTC. This sequence encodes CASWGGGIQETQYF.

This clone was observed a single time. This chain uses TRBV9 with TRBJ2-1; D possibly corresponds to TRBD2 (7 bases). The CDR3 sequence is 15 residues long. V shed 2 bases and J shed 4 bases, with 13 bases lying between them. CDR1 is SGDLS and CDR2 is YYNGEE in the germline V gene. The CDR3 loop is CASSVGGRGYNEQFF. For the CDR3, the DNA is TGTGCCAGCAGCGTTGGGGGGAGGGGGTACAATGAGCAGTTCTTC.

Notes on this clone: Additional DNA sequences in this sample encode the identical CDR3. The chain carries TRBV13 and TRBJ2-1; D is perhaps TRBD2 (5 bases). Deletions cut 1 base from V and 0 bases from J, with 7 bases between. The CDR3 has 15 amino acids. Germline V gene data show CDR1 as PRHDT and CDR2 as FYEKMQ (reference sequence). The CDR3 spells CASSLAGSSYNEQFF. The CDR3 DNA sequence: TGTGCCAGCAGCTTAGCGGGGTCCTCCTACAATGAGCAGTTCTTC. The full variable domain, completed using reference TRBV13 and TRBJ2-1, is AAGVIQSPRHLIKEKRETATLKCYPIPRHDTVYWYQQGPGQDPQFLISFYEKMQSDKGSIPDRFSAQQFSDYHSELNMSSLELGDSALYFCASSLAGSSYNEQFFGPGTRLTVL.

CDR3: CASSGGGGVGLAEAFF. The CDR3, as DNA: TGTGCCAGCAGTGGAGGGGGGGGTGTGGGGTTGGCTGAAGCTTTCTTT. V usage is TRBV2 and J usage is TRBJ1-1; possible D gene TRBD1, 6 bases. Trimming cost V 4 bases and J 6 bases, with 21 bases left between them. The germline V gene has CDR1 SNHLY and CDR2 FYNNEI. The length of the CDR3 is 16 residues.

This rearrangement joins TRBV4-1 to TRBJ2-1, with a possible D match to TRBD2 (5 bases). Germline CDR1 and CDR2: MGHRA and YSYEKL. The CDR3 runs to 17 residues. Trimming took 4 bases from V and 0 from J, leaving 16 bases between them. In DNA, the CDR3 is TGCGCCAGCAGCCCTCGCCAAAGCGGAACCTCCTACAATGAGCAGTTCTTC. It yields the protein CASSPRQSGTSYNEQFF.

This clone was found a few times. This sequence joins TRBV19 and TRBJ1-1; TRBD1 agrees at 7 bases. The CDR3 is 13 amino acids. The germline CDR1 and CDR2 sequences are LNHDA and SQIVND (reference sequence). The V segment lost 10 bases and the J segment 3 bases; nucleotides outside the gene matches: 8. CDR3 in DNA: TGTGCCATCACAGGGGATTCGGACACTGAAGCTTTCTTT. Translated, it gives CAITGDSDTEAFF.

This clone was recorded a few times. The rearrangement joins TRBV6-1 to TRBJ1-5, with TRBD1 as a possible D gene (6 bases). The CDR3 length is 14 residues. V was trimmed by 8 bases and J by 4 bases, leaving 15 bases between them. CDR1 is MNHNS and CDR2 is SASEGT in the germline V gene. The CDR3 DNA reads TGTGCCAGCCAGGGGTGGGGGTCGAATCAGCCCCAGCATTTT. Protein sequence: CASQGWGSNQPQHF.

The chain couples TRBV5-1 to TRBJ2-5; 12 positions match TRBD2. Trimming at V came to 4 bases and at J to 5 bases, leaving 9 bases not matched to a gene. Germline lookup yields CDR1 SGHRS and CDR2 YFSETQ. The CDR3 totals 16 residues. The CDR3 DNA reads as TGCGCCAGCAGCCCCAGGACTAGCGGGGTGGGCGAGACCCAGTACTTC. Its translation is CASSPRTSGVGETQYF. Full variable domain (missing parts from reference TRBV5-1 and TRBJ2-5): KAGVTQTPRYLIKTRGQQVTLSCSPISGHRSVSWYQQTPGQGLQFLFEYFSETQRNKGNFPGRFSGRQFSNSRSEMNVSTLELGDSALYLCASSPRTSGVGETQYFGPGTRLLVL.

This clone was seen only a few times. V is TRBV29-1 and J is TRBJ2-3; 8 bases line up with TRBD2. Germline V gives CDR1 SQVTM, CDR2 ANQGSEA. CDR3 size: 12 residues. V was pared by 7 bases and J by 6 bases, with 6 bases of the junction left unmatched. CDR3 sequence (DNA): TGCAGCGCCGGACTAGCAGGGGATACGCAGTATTTT. Translation: CSAGLAGDTQYF.

The CDR3 sequence: CASSARLDSVEQFF. CDR3 DNA sequence: TGTGCCAGCAGCGCACGACTAGATTCGGTTGAGCAGTTCTTC. This chain uses TRBV9 with TRBJ2-1; TRBD2 is a possible D gene (6 bases). V gave up 3 bases and J gave up 9 bases, with 16 bases separating them. Germline-derived CDR1 and CDR2 are SGDLS and YYNGEE. The CDR3 has 14 amino acids.

This clone occurred a few times. The chain combines TRBV2 with TRBJ2-7, with 8 bases lining up with TRBD2. Looked up from germline, CDR1 is SNHLY and CDR2 is FYNNEI. The ends lost 2 bases at V and 0 bases at J; junction bases unmatched: 3. This CDR3 has 15 residues. The CDR3 spells CASSETSGYSYEQYF. CDR3 nucleotide sequence: TGTGCCAGCAGTGAAACTAGCGGATACTCCTACGAGCAGTACTTC.